The text below deals with one T cell receptor (beta chain). Its antigen remains unknown. 13 Jbeta primers and 60 Vbeta primers were used for the PCR. Assay used: immunoSEQ multiplex PCR; TCRdb lists only in-frame clones, some missing. This table has 150,000 or so clones, 65% to 85% appearing once. The trim removed 4 bases at V and 1 base at J, leaving 8 bases unmatched. The CDR3 totals 17 residues. From germline, CDR1 is SGHTA and CDR2 FQGTGA. The data derive from a study of cytomegalovirus exposure and HLA in healthy donors. Study-level points and caveats: In an earlier analysis, in 540 or so donors, most V segments appeared productive either ~90% or ~30% of the time.

The chain has TRBV7-3 and TRBJ2-3, with 10 bases aligning to TRBD2. Input material: PBMCs. This TCR was sampled from a middle-aged woman in good health and CMV-seropositive. CDR3 residues: CASSSLAGGWGTDTQYF. DNA for the CDR3: TGTGCCAGCAGCTCGTTAGCGGGAGGATGGGGCACAGATACGCAGTATTTT.